A selection of T cell receptor beta chains follows, all from one sample in a study of blood T cell repertoires in COVID-19. Only in-frame clones appear in the TCRdb table, and some are missing; sequencing was by immunoSEQ multiplex PCR. The profile shows tens of thousands of clones, 84% of them singletons. Sequencing used peripheral blood. The receptors come from a man aged 60-69 years with acute or convalescent COVID-19. Each CDR3 is given with its conserved first and last residue. The D gene is left open where the match is weak. Expanded clones get a size class; other rows say once, few or many, or leave the size out.

V	J	size	D	CDR3	DNA
TRBV9	TRBJ1-2	-	-	CASSGLDYGYTF	TGTGCCAGCAGCGGACTGGACTATGGCTACACCTTC
TRBV2	TRBJ1-4	-	TRBD1	CASSSGQTNEKLFF	TGTGCCAGCAGCTCGGGACAGACCAATGAAAAACTGTTTTTT
TRBV5-4	TRBJ1-6	-	-	CASSLVRQANSPLHF	TGTGCCAGCAGCTTGGTAAGACAGGCCAATTCACCCCTCCACTTT
TRBV9	TRBJ2-1	-	TRBD2	CASSVGYTSGDNEQFF	TGTGCCAGCAGCGTAGGGTATACTAGCGGGGACAATGAGCAGTTCTTC
TRBV28	TRBJ1-5	-	TRBD1	CASSYRGHQPQHF	TGTGCCAGCAGTTACAGGGGGCATCAGCCCCAGCATTTT
TRBV10-3	TRBJ1-2	-	TRBD1	CAISLGQGDYGYTF	TGTGCCATCAGTCTTGGACAGGGGGACTATGGCTACACCTTC
TRBV7-3	TRBJ1-2	-	-	CASSLDGDIGYTF	TGTGCCAGCAGCTTAGATGGTGACATTGGCTACACCTTC
TRBV7-8	TRBJ2-7	-	-	CASSFPGQVYEQYF	TGTGCCAGCAGCTTCCCGGGACAAGTCTACGAGCAGTACTTC
TRBV11-1	TRBJ2-7	-	-	CASSSDSLEQYF	TGTGCCAGCAGTTCGGACAGCCTCGAGCAGTACTTC
TRBV25-1	TRBJ1-2	-	-	CASSDWTATINYGYTF	TGTGCCAGCAGTGACTGGACAGCTACAATTAACTATGGCTACACCTTC
TRBV18	TRBJ2-5	-	TRBD2	CASSPTASGVHPGETQYF	TGTGCCAGCTCACCAACCGCTAGCGGGGTACATCCTGGAGAGACCCAGTACTTC
TRBV5-1	TRBJ2-7	-	-	CASSLDRYEQYF	TGCGCCAGCAGCTTGGACAGGTACGAGCAGTACTTC
TRBV12-3/TRBV12-4	TRBJ1-1	-	-	CASSLGGVTEAFF	TGTGCCAGCAGTTTGGGGGGAGTCACTGAAGCTTTCTTT
TRBV7-2	TRBJ1-4	once	-	CASSTGMREKLFF	TGTGCCAGCAGCACCGGGATGAGGGAAAAACTGTTTTTT
TRBV18	TRBJ1-1	once	TRBD1	CASSPLPTGAIEAFF	TGTGCCAGCTCACCACTCCCGACAGGGGCCATTGAAGCTTTCTTT
TRBV6-5	TRBJ1-2	few	TRBD1	CASSPGQGVGYTF	TGTGCCAGCAGTCCGGGACAGGGGGTAGGCTACACCTTC
TRBV5-1	TRBJ1-6	-	-	CASSLYRDFNNSPLHF	TGCGCCAGCAGCTTGTACCGGGACTTTAATAATTCACCCCTCCACTTT
TRBV2	TRBJ2-7	-	-	CASRLGSYEQYF	TGTGCCAGCAGACTCGGCTCCTACGAGCAGTACTTC
TRBV14	TRBJ2-5	-	TRBD1	CASSHLRDRGETQYF	TGTGCCAGCAGCCACCTCCGGGACAGGGGAGAGACCCAGTACTTC
TRBV6-5	TRBJ2-5	-	TRBD1	CASSMTGGVQETQYF	TGTGCCAGCAGTATGACAGGGGGAGTCCAAGAGACCCAGTACTTC
TRBV3-1/TRBV3-2	TRBJ1-2	-	TRBD1	CASSQGQGTGGYGYTF	TGTGCCAGCAGCCAAGGTCAGGGGACAGGGGGCTATGGCTACACCTTC
TRBV7-6	TRBJ2-7	-	TRBD2	CASSLAGRVGEQYF	TGTGCCAGCAGCTTAGCGGGGAGGGTCGGCGAGCAGTACTTC
TRBV19	TRBJ2-5	-	-	CASSIVGQETQYF	TGTGCCAGTAGTATAGTCGGGCAAGAGACCCAGTACTTC
TRBV19	TRBJ2-7	-	TRBD1	CASSDRGYEQYF	TGTGCCAGTAGCGACAGGGGGTACGAGCAGTACTTC
TRBV19	TRBJ1-2	-	-	CASYSNDYGYTF	TGTGCCAGTTACAGCAACGACTATGGCTACACCTTC
TRBV29-1	TRBJ1-1	-	TRBD1	CSARTGVEAFF	TGCAGCGCCCGGACAGGGGTAGAAGCTTTCTTT
TRBV7-8	TRBJ1-2	-	-	CASSQRQYGYTF	TGTGCCAGCAGCCAACGACAGTATGGCTACACCTTC
TRBV21-1	TRBJ1-3	few	-	CASSKALLAHKGNTIYF	TGTGCCAGCAGCAAGGCCTTGTTAGCGCACAAGGGAAACACCATATATTTT
TRBV2	TRBJ2-7	-	-	CASSGQGGPYEQYF	TGTGCCAGCAGTGGGCAGGGAGGACCCTACGAGCAGTACTTC
TRBV19	TRBJ1-1	-	TRBD1	CASREQGKGEAFF	TGTGCCAGTAGGGAACAGGGGAAGGGTGAAGCTTTCTTT
TRBV18	TRBJ1-4	-	TRBD1	CASSPYRGDDEKLFF	TGTGCCAGCTCACCTTACAGGGGAGACGATGAAAAACTGTTTTTT
TRBV27	TRBJ1-4	-	-	CASSFAGEKLFF	TGTGCCAGCAGTTTCGCAGGTGAAAAACTGTTTTTT
TRBV7-2	TRBJ2-7	-	-	CASSLATGQPSYEQYF	TGTGCCAGCAGCTTAGCGACGGGTCAGCCTTCCTACGAGCAGTACTTC
TRBV20-1	TRBJ1-5	-	-	CSASRGERNQPQHF	TGCAGTGCTAGTCGTGGGGAGAGGAATCAGCCCCAGCATTTT
TRBV4-1	TRBJ1-3	few	-	CASSQERGFGNTIYF	TGCGCCAGCAGCCAAGAGCGGGGATTTGGAAACACCATATATTTT
TRBV29-1	TRBJ2-1	once	TRBD1	CSTFRQGANEQFF	TGCAGCACTTTTCGACAGGGGGCGAATGAGCAGTTCTTC
TRBV18	TRBJ2-5	-	-	CASSQDSLPGETQYF	TGTGCCAGCTCACAAGATTCGCTCCCGGGAGAGACCCAGTACTTC
TRBV7-2	TRBJ1-1	-	-	CASSLQGMNTEAFF	TGTGCCAGCAGCTTACAGGGCATGAACACTGAAGCTTTCTTT
TRBV10-2	TRBJ2-5	-	-	CASSGQGGGETQYF	TGCGCCAGCAGTGGCCAAGGGGGTGGCGAGACCCAGTACTTC
TRBV30	TRBJ1-2	-	TRBD1	CAWSRFPDRVYGYTF	TGTGCCTGGAGTCGCTTTCCAGACAGGGTCTATGGCTACACCTTC